The 19 T cell receptor beta chains below all came from one sample that was sequenced in a study of T cells in Graves' hyperthyroidism and ophthalmopathy. The TCR beta CDR3 regions underwent amplification using RNA transcripts as the source. The HTBI primer set was used in a first-round RT-PCR of the TCR CDR3. From the multiplex PCR reads, TCRdb called clonotypes with MiXCR, one entry per CDR3 protein. The table records 200,000 to 250,000 distinct CDR3 sequences, roughly a sixth of them present only once. Specimen: blood. These receptors all come from a woman in her forties or fifties with Graves' hyperthyroidism.

This chain uses TRBV20-1 with TRBJ2-7, with 8 bases matching TRBD2. V lost 0 bases and J lost 5; bases outside the gene matches: 6. Germline-derived CDR1 and CDR2 are DFQATT and SNEGSKA (reference sequence). The CDR3 consists of 14 residues. CDR3 amino acids: CSARDPGGINEQYF. The CDR3 region has the DNA TGCAGTGCTAGAGACCCGGGAGGGATCAACGAGCAGTACTTC.

This rearrangement joins TRBV5-6 to TRBJ2-1; a weak D match, TRBD1 (6 bases). CDR1 and CDR2 from the germline V gene are SGHDT and YYEEEE. The germline V and J ends were trimmed by 1 base and 0 bases, with 11 bases remaining between them. This CDR3 region has 16 residues. CDR3 sequence: CASSLWWTVSYNEQFF. Written as DNA, the CDR3 is TGTGCCAGCAGCTTGTGGTGGACAGTCTCCTACAATGAGCAGTTCTTC.

This clonotype was detected ten times or more. The chain joins TRBV27 to TRBJ2-1, with 9 bases identical to TRBD2. The CDR3 length is 18 residues. Germline V gene data show CDR1 as MNHEY and CDR2 as SMNVEV (reference sequence). The V segment lost 6 bases and the J segment 0 bases; nucleotides outside the gene matches: 12. CDR3 DNA sequence: TGTGCCAGCAGCCGCCGGGTGGCTAGCGGGACCTCCTACAATGAGCAGTTCTTC. It translates to CASSRRVASGTSYNEQFF.

There are many counts of this clonotype. The J gene is TRBJ1-5, the V gene TRBV28; possible D gene TRBD1, 5 bases. There are 13 residues in the CDR3. V was clipped by 6 bases and J by 5 bases, with 11 bases between them. Germline CDR1 reads MDHEN; CDR2 reads SYDVKM. Here the CDR3 reads CASRHRIDQPQHF. The CDR3 nucleotides read TGTGCCAGCAGGCACAGGATTGATCAGCCCCAGCATTTT.

This clonotype was counted at least ten times. V gene TRBV27 combines with J gene TRBJ2-5, with 10 bases that match TRBD2. Germline CDR1 MNHEY, CDR2 SMNVEV (reference sequence). Unmatched junction bases numbered 6, after V lost 4 bases and J lost 1 base. The CDR3 totals 16 residues. The CDR3 loop reads CASSSLAGVPQETQYF. CDR3 DNA: TGTGCCAGCAGTTCCCTAGCGGGGGTCCCCCAAGAGACCCAGTACTTC.

This clonotype has ten or more counts. This chain connects TRBV3-1 to TRBJ1-1; D uncertain. The germline V gene encodes CDR1 LGHDT and CDR2 YNNKEL (reference sequence). V was clipped by 6 bases and J by 3 bases, with 11 bases between them. There are 13 residues in the CDR3. The CDR3 loop reads CASRPRWDTEAFF. CDR3 coding DNA: TGTGCCAGCAGGCCCCGGTGGGACACTGAAGCTTTCTTT.

The chain joins TRBV19 to TRBJ2-2, with a tentative D call TRBD2 (6 bases). The CDR3 is 16 residues long. Trimming removed 6 bases at V and 1 base at J, with 15 bases between. Germline V gene data show CDR1 as LNHDA and CDR2 as SQIVND (reference sequence). DNA of the CDR3: TGTGCCAGTAGAATCCTTAGCGGTAGGAACACCGGGGAGCTGTTTTTT. Its translation is CASRILSGRNTGELFF.

At least ten counts were recorded for this clonotype. The rearrangement links TRBV28 to TRBJ1-5, with TRBD1 as a possible D gene (6 bases). CDR1 and CDR2 from the germline V gene are MDHEN and SYDVKM. The V end was cut by 3 bases, the J end by 0 bases, with 12 bases between. The CDR3 consists of 16 residues. This chain's CDR3 is CASSFGQLHSNQPQHF. The CDR3 coding sequence is TGTGCCAGCAGTTTTGGACAGCTCCATAGCAATCAGCCCCAGCATTTT.

On this clonotype itself: A junction boundary mismatches the germline segment, possibly from a read error. V is TRBV9 and J is TRBJ2-1, with 8 bases identical to TRBD2. Germline CDR1 and CDR2: SGDLS and YYNGEE. The length of the CDR3 is 18 residues. The CDR3 nucleotides read TGTGCCAGCAGCGTAGGAGGACACAGGACTAGCCCCTACCATGAGCAGTTCTTC. Protein product: CASSVGGHRTSPYHEQFF. Full variable domain (remainder filled in from reference TRBV9 and TRBJ2-1): DSGVTQTPKHLITATGQRVTLRCSPRSGDLSVYWYQQSLDQGLQFLIQYYNGEERAKGNILERFSAQQFPDLHSELNLSSLELGDSALYFCASSVGGHRTSPYHEQFFGPGTRLTVL.

The chain combines TRBV20-1 with TRBJ2-7, with D possibly TRBD1 on 6 matching bases. The CDR3 loop spans 11 amino acids. Germline assignment: CDR1 DFQATT and CDR2 SNEGSKA (reference sequence). CDR3 nucleotides: TGCGCCCGTAGGACAGTCCATGAGCAGTACTTC. Its protein is CARRTVHEQYF.

This clonotype was observed many times. V and J are TRBV20-1 and TRBJ2-1, with TRBD2 identical over 12 bases. Germline values: CDR1 DFQATT, CDR2 SNEGSKA (reference sequence). The CDR3 is 14 amino acids. J lost 3 bases, V lost 6 bases, and 3 bases had no gene match. DNA of the CDR3: TGCAGTGCCATACTAGCGGGGGGCTACAATGAGCAGTTCTTC. Translation: CSAILAGGYNEQFF.

On this clonotype itself: The junction departs from germline at one end; a sequencing error may be responsible. DNA for the CDR3: TGTGCCACCAACAGATCCGGACAGGGGAAATCCTACGAGCAGTACTTC. Its translation: CATNRSGQGKSYEQYF. V usage is TRBV15 and J usage is TRBJ2-7; 9 nucleotides match TRBD1. This CDR3 contains 16 residues. From germline, CDR1 is LNHNV and CDR2 YYDKDF (reference sequence).

This clonotype was seen repeatedly, ten times or more. The chain recombines TRBV6-1 with TRBJ2-3; tentatively, D is TRBD1 or TRBD2 (5 bases each). CDR1 and CDR2 from the germline V gene are MNHNS and SASEGT. Trimming shortened V by 6 bases and J by 5 bases, and 9 bases separated the two germline ends. The CDR3 has 12 residues. CDR3 residues: CASRGDGDTQYF. In DNA, the CDR3 is TGTGCCAGCAGGGGGGATGGAGATACGCAGTATTTT.

J is TRBJ1-4 and V is TRBV9; TRBD1 agrees at 10 bases. This CDR3 is 15 amino acids long. From germline, CDR1 is SGDLS and CDR2 YYNGEE. V dropped 0 bases and J dropped 7; count of bases not matched to a gene: 3. For the CDR3, the DNA is TGTGCCAGCAGCGTAGTTGGGACAGGGGTTGAAAAACTGTTTTTT. Amino acid sequence: CASSVVGTGVEKLFF.

The chain has TRBV12-3 or TRBV12-4 and TRBJ1-5, with D unclear. The CDR3 is 13 residues long. Trimming shortened V by 3 bases and J by 5 bases, and 8 bases separated the two germline ends. CDR3 in DNA: TGTGCCAGCAGTTTTGTGCCCGATCAGCCCCAGCATTTT. Translation gives CASSFVPDQPQHF.

This clonotype was seen a handful of times. The V and J genes are TRBV7-2 and TRBJ1-5; no clear D gene. Germline values: CDR1 SGHTA, CDR2 FQGNSA. CDR3 size: 13 residues. Trimming removed 1 base from V and 7 bases from J, with 8 bases in between. CDR3 nucleotide sequence: TGTGCCAGCAGCTTAGGCCCTTGGCAGCCCCAGCATTTT. It translates to CASSLGPWQPQHF.

This clonotype was seen at least ten times. The rearrangement links TRBV14 to TRBJ2-5; the match to TRBD2 covers 12 bases. The CDR3 sequence is 18 residues long. With V trimmed by 3 bases and J by 5 bases, 13 bases remained unmatched. Germline V lookup: CDR1 SGHDN, CDR2 FVKESK. The CDR3 loop reads CASSQWLSTSGSQETQYF. The CDR3 DNA reads TGTGCCAGCAGCCAGTGGTTATCGACTAGCGGGAGTCAGGAGACCCAGTACTTC.

The chain employs TRBV20-1 and TRBJ2-1; the match to TRBD2 covers 10 bases. CDR3 length: 14 amino acids. The V gene's germline CDR1 is DFQATT and CDR2 SNEGSKA (reference sequence). V lost 0 bases, J lost 8 bases, and 4 bases stayed unmatched. The CDR3 loop reads CSARDLAGVHEQFF. The CDR3 DNA reads as TGCAGTGCTAGAGATCTAGCGGGAGTCCATGAGCAGTTCTTC.

A note on this clonotype: A much larger clone sits a single nucleotide away, making a read error possible. V usage is TRBV5-1 and J usage is TRBJ1-1; 7 nucleotides align to TRBD1. CDR3 length: 16 residues. Germline CDR1 SGHRS, CDR2 YFSETQ. Here the CDR3 reads CASSFLQGKGGTEALF. In DNA, the CDR3 is TGCGCCAGCAGCTTCTTACAGGGGAAAGGGGGGACTGAAGCTCTCTTT. Based on the CDR3 plus reference TRBV5-1 and TRBJ1-1, the full variable domain is KAGVTQTPRYLIKTRGQQVTLSCSPISGHRSVSWYQQTPGQGLQFLFEYFSETQRNKGNFPGRFSGRQFSNSRSEMNVSTLELGDSALYLCASSFLQGKGGTEALFGQGTRLTVV.